A single sample is the source of the 32 T cell receptor beta chains below, sequenced in a study of blood T cell repertoires in COVID-19. Only in-frame clones appear in the TCRdb table, and some are missing; sequencing was by immunoSEQ multiplex PCR. Of fewer than 400,000 clones in the sample, under 90% are singletons; the top ten hold less than 2%. What was sequenced was PBMCs or T cells enriched from blood (not recorded which). Source of these receptors: a woman in her twenties or thirties who had recovered from COVID-19.

The rearrangement joins TRBV30 to TRBJ2-7; D ambiguous. The CDR3 covers 13 residues. Trimming stripped 4 bases from V and 2 bases from J, with 12 bases between. Germline lookup yields CDR1 GTSNPN and CDR2 SVGIG (reference sequence). CDR3 loop: CAWNAAGPYEQYF. DNA of the CDR3: TGTGCCTGGAACGCGGCCGGCCCCTACGAGCAGTACTTC. The full variable domain, in which reference TRBV30 and TRBJ2-7 provide the parts outside the CDR3, is SQTIHQWPATLVQPVGSPLSLECTVEGTSNPNLYWYRQAAGRGLQLLFYSVGIGQISSEVPQNLSASRPQDRQFILSSKKLLLSDSGFYLCAWNAAGPYEQYFGPGTRLTVT.

V and J are TRBV6-5 and TRBJ2-7, with D perhaps matching TRBD1 (5 bases). The V gene's germline CDR1 is MNHEY and CDR2 SVGAGI. V was clipped by 7 bases and J by 3 bases, with 16 bases between them. The CDR3 covers 14 residues. CDR3 residues: CASTNPGALYEQYF. CDR3 bases: TGTGCCAGCACTAATCCTGGGGCCCTCTACGAGCAGTACTTC.

This clone was seen only a few times. The chain recombines TRBV9 with TRBJ2-7; tentative D call: TRBD1 (6 bases). V shed 4 bases and J shed 3 bases, with 14 bases lying between them. CDR3 length: 14 amino acids. CDR1 is SGDLS, CDR2 YYNGEE, per germline. The CDR3 bases are TGTGCCAGCAGCCCCGGACAGTTAGGCTACGAGCAGTACTTC. It encodes CASSPGQLGYEQYF.

This chain joins TRBV6-1 and TRBJ2-7; the match to TRBD2 covers 8 bases. V was pared by 8 bases and J by 7 bases, with 10 bases of the junction left unmatched. The germline V gene encodes CDR1 MNHNS and CDR2 SASEGT. The CDR3 runs to 13 residues. The CDR3 loop is CASVKGIAGEQYF. The DNA of the CDR3 is TGTGCCAGCGTTAAGGGGATAGCGGGGGAGCAGTACTTC.

The genes are TRBV2 and TRBJ1-1; no definite D call. The CDR3 is 15 residues long. Trimming left V 7 bases short and J 4 bases short, with 19 bases between. The V gene's germline CDR1 is SNHLY and CDR2 FYNNEI. Written as DNA, the CDR3 is TGTGCCAGCACCTTTGAACGGGGTGACGGCACTGAAGCTTTCTTT. This encodes CASTFERGDGTEAFF.

This chain connects TRBV19 to TRBJ2-6, with TRBD1 matching 10 bases. The CDR3 has 19 amino acids. Trimming removed 1 base from V and 2 bases from J; junction bases left unmatched: 8. Germline V gene lookup returns CDR1 LNHDA and CDR2 SQIVND (reference sequence). This CDR3 reads CASSIAGTGDLAGANVLTF. The CDR3 DNA reads as TGTGCCAGTAGTATAGCAGGGACAGGGGATTTGGCTGGGGCCAACGTCCTGACTTTC. Complete variable domain (other parts from reference TRBV19 and TRBJ2-6): DGGITQSPKYLFRKEGQNVTLSCEQNLNHDAMYWYRQDPGQGLRLIYYSQIVNDFQKGDIAEGYSVSREKKESFPLTVTSAQKNPTAFYLCASSIAGTGDLAGANVLTFGAGSRLTVL.

This chain connects TRBV2 to TRBJ2-3; TRBD1 matches at 8 bases. Per germline, CDR1 SNHLY and CDR2 FYNNEI. The CDR3 consists of 15 residues. V gave up 7 bases and J gave up 5 bases; unmatched junction bases: 11. Here the CDR3 reads CASILGQGIRDTQYF. As DNA, the CDR3 is TGTGCCAGCATTCTCGGACAGGGAATTCGAGATACGCAGTATTTT.

This rearrangement joins TRBV30 to TRBJ2-7; 7 bases agree with TRBD1. With V trimmed by 0 bases and J by 2 bases, 7 bases remained unmatched. CDR3 length: 15 amino acids. The germline V gene encodes CDR1 GTSNPN and CDR2 SVGIG (reference sequence). CDR3 in amino acids: CAWSVLWDRAYEQYF. In DNA form, the CDR3 reads TGTGCCTGGAGTGTATTATGGGACAGAGCCTACGAGCAGTACTTC.

The chain has TRBV11-1 and TRBJ1-3; D may be TRBD1 (5 bases). Germline loops: CDR1 SGHAT, CDR2 FQDESV (reference sequence). V lost 3 bases, J lost 2 bases, and 11 bases lay in between. The CDR3 loop spans 15 amino acids. CDR3 protein: CASSLEQAAGNTIYF. As DNA, the CDR3 is TGTGCCAGCAGCTTGGAACAGGCTGCTGGAAACACCATATATTTT.

This rearrangement joins TRBV3-1 (or the pseudogene TRBV3-2) to TRBJ2-7; 9 bases are a match to TRBD1. V lost 0 bases to trimming and J lost 1 base; unmatched junction nucleotides: 13. This CDR3 has 19 amino acids. Germline lookup yields CDR1 LGHDT and CDR2 YNNKEL (reference sequence). CDR3 in amino acids: CASSQDPPDRGDFSYEQYF. The CDR3 DNA reads as TGTGCCAGCAGCCAAGATCCCCCGGACAGGGGCGATTTTTCCTACGAGCAGTACTTC.

The chain links TRBV18 to TRBJ1-1; a possible D gene is TRBD1 (6 bases). Germline V gene data show CDR1 as KGHSH and CDR2 as LQKENI. Trimming left V 4 bases short and J 4 bases short, with 22 bases between. The length of the CDR3 is 17 residues. The CDR3 DNA follows: TGTGCCAGCTCACGCCGATCAGGGGCGTCGGGGGGCACTGAAGCTTTCTTT. Protein: CASSRRSGASGGTEAFF.

This sequence joins TRBV6-5 and TRBJ1-3; D unresolved. The CDR3 has 15 residues. Trimming cost V 6 bases and J 2 bases, with 14 bases left between them. Germline CDR1 MNHEY, CDR2 SVGAGI. The CDR3, as DNA: TGTGCCAGCAGCTCTACCGCGGGGACTGGAAACACCATATATTTT. Translated, it gives CASSSTAGTGNTIYF.

The V call is TRBV27, the J call TRBJ1-5; D is perhaps TRBD1 (5 bases). Between the trimmed V and J ends, which lost 5 bases and 2 bases, there was a span of 19 bases. This CDR3 is built from 17 residues. The V gene's germline CDR1 is MNHEY and CDR2 SMNVEV (reference sequence). CDR3 nucleotides: TGTGCCAGCAGTCCCTGGGTCTCGTTAGGGGGCAATCAGCCCCAGCATTTT. Protein sequence: CASSPWVSLGGNQPQHF.

The chain is built from TRBV5-4 and TRBJ2-3, with D tentatively TRBD2 (6 bases). The CDR3 extends over 16 amino acids. Deletions cut 4 bases from V and 2 bases from J, with 17 bases between. Germline-derived CDR1 and CDR2 are SGHNT and YYREEE (reference sequence). The CDR3, as DNA: TGTGCCAGCAGCCCGAAGGAGGGGTTCAACACAGATACGCAGTATTTT. Protein product: CASSPKEGFNTDTQYF.

This clone was detected only a few times. V gene TRBV3-1 (or the pseudogene TRBV3-2) combines with J gene TRBJ1-2; D not certain. Germline assignment: CDR1 LGHDT and CDR2 YNNKEL (reference sequence). V was cut by 1 base and J by 4 bases, with 10 bases left in between. The CDR3 extends over 14 amino acids. The CDR3 DNA is TGTGCCAGCAGCCAAGTTTACGGTGGCTATGGCTACACCTTC. Translating it yields CASSQVYGGYGYTF.

The chain is built from TRBV6-1 and TRBJ1-3; 8 bases map to TRBD1. J lost 0 bases, V lost 3 bases, and 1 base had no gene match. The CDR3 runs 15 residues. CDR1 MNHNS and CDR2 SASEGT come from the germline V gene. Here the CDR3 DNA reads TGTGCCAGCAGTGACAGGGGGCCCTCTGGAAACACCATATATTTT. Encoded protein: CASSDRGPSGNTIYF.

The rearrangement uses TRBV12-5 and TRBJ2-7, with D possibly TRBD1 on 6 matching bases. Germline CDR1 and CDR2: LGHNT and FRNRAP. V lost 2 bases and J lost 7, with 9 bases in between. This CDR3 has 12 residues. The CDR3 reads CASGLIGTEQYF. CDR3 coding DNA: TGTGCTAGTGGTTTGATCGGGACAGAGCAGTACTTC.

V and J are TRBV3-1 (or the pseudogene TRBV3-2) and TRBJ2-7, with 10 bases aligning to TRBD2. The CDR3 has 15 amino acids. V lost 3 bases, J lost 2 bases, and 4 bases stayed unmatched. Germline V gene data show CDR1 as LGHDT and CDR2 as YNNKEL (reference sequence). In DNA form, the CDR3 reads TGTGCCAGCAGCCAGCTAGCGGGGGCCCCCTACGAGCAGTACTTC. Translation: CASSQLAGAPYEQYF.

The CDR3 sequence: CASSLDLTTPGAQHF. CDR3 nucleotide sequence: TGTGCCAGCAGCTTGGATCTCACAACCCCTGGAGCCCAGCATTTT. The chain is built from TRBV7-2 and TRBJ1-5; D call uncertain. This CDR3 region has 15 residues. Germline V lookup: CDR1 SGHTA, CDR2 FQGNSA. V gave up 3 bases and J gave up 11 bases, with 20 bases separating them.

This chain connects TRBV11-2 to TRBJ2-2; 8 nucleotides agree with TRBD2. The CDR3 spans 19 residues. The germline V gene has CDR1 SGHAT and CDR2 FQNNGV. J was trimmed by 7 bases and V by 3 bases; bases with no gene match: 19. CDR3 loop: CASSFGTGLVVPAGGELFF. The CDR3 DNA is TGTGCCAGCAGCTTCGGCACGGGACTAGTAGTCCCTGCCGGCGGGGAGCTGTTTTTT.

The chain's CDR3 is CASSVRRGQGANYGYTF. As DNA, the CDR3 is TGTGCCAGCAGCGTAAGGCGTGGACAGGGAGCTAACTATGGCTACACCTTC. The chain carries TRBV9 and TRBJ1-2; the match to TRBD1 covers 8 bases. With V trimmed by 1 base and J by 0 bases, 8 bases remained unmatched. Germline V lookup: CDR1 SGDLS, CDR2 YYNGEE. This CDR3 has 17 amino acids.

The chain carries TRBV21-1 and TRBJ2-4; the table's D call, TRBD1, was not checked against the DNA. TRBV21-1 is a known pseudogene. The CDR3 spans 13 residues. CDR3 amino acids: CASLGQGGNIQYF. The CDR3 nucleotides are TGTGCCAGCCTAGGACAGGGCGGAAACATTCAGTACTTC.

The gene calls are TRBV24-1 and TRBJ1-5, with 9 bases lining up with TRBD1. CDR1 is KGHDR, CDR2 SFDVKD, per germline. This CDR3 contains 14 residues. With V trimmed by 11 bases and J by 5 bases, 9 bases remained unmatched. CDR3 DNA: TGTGCCATCGTTTTGGGGGACAGGGATCAGCCCCAGCATTTT. Translated, it gives CAIVLGDRDQPQHF.

The chain joins TRBV4-1 to TRBJ2-1, with 8 bases aligning to TRBD2. Germline assignment: CDR1 MGHRA and CDR2 YSYEKL. Trimming at V came to 3 bases and at J to 6 bases, leaving 16 bases not matched to a gene. CDR3 size: 18 residues. CDR3 DNA sequence: TGCGCCAGCAGCCACCGAGTCGTCAGCGGGAGTCGGAGCAATGAGCAGTTCTTC. It specifies CASSHRVVSGSRSNEQFF.

The chain employs TRBV9 and TRBJ2-3; unclear D gene. This CDR3 spans 16 amino acids. V lost 0 bases and J lost 3, with 14 bases in between. Germline CDR1 SGDLS, CDR2 YYNGEE. Here the CDR3 reads CASSVGPGGSTDTQYF. CDR3 DNA sequence: TGTGCCAGCAGCGTAGGGCCTGGCGGTAGTACAGATACGCAGTATTTT. Supplemented by reference TRBV9 and TRBJ2-3, the full variable domain reads DSGVTQTPKHLITATGQRVTLRCSPRSGDLSVYWYQQSLDQGLQFLIQYYNGEERAKGNILERFSAQQFPDLHSELNLSSLELGDSALYFCASSVGPGGSTDTQYFGPGTRLTVL.

The rearrangement joins TRBV6-1 to TRBJ1-1; D not certain. The germline V gene encodes CDR1 MNHNS and CDR2 SASEGT. The CDR3 sequence is 13 residues long. V was cut by 3 bases and J by 5 bases, with 10 bases left in between. CDR3 in amino acids: CASSDMGRTEAFF. Written as DNA, the CDR3 is TGTGCCAGCAGTGATATGGGGAGGACTGAAGCTTTCTTT.

The chain combines TRBV28 with TRBJ2-1; 13 bases line up with TRBD2. Per germline, CDR1 MDHEN and CDR2 SYDVKM. This CDR3 has 15 amino acids. V lost 6 bases to trimming and J lost 8 bases; unmatched junction nucleotides: 7. The CDR3, as DNA: TGTGCCAGCAGAATCACTAGCGGGAGGGCCGATGAGCAGTTCTTC. Translated, it gives CASRITSGRADEQFF. Filled out from reference TRBV28 and TRBJ2-1, the complete variable domain reads DVKVTQSSRYLVKRTGEKVFLECVQDMDHENMFWYRQDPGLGLRLIYFSYDVKMKEKGDIPEGYSVSREKKERFSLILESASTNQTSMYLCASRITSGRADEQFFGPGTRLTVL.

The J gene is TRBJ2-7, the V gene TRBV4-1; D is uncertain. Trimming pared 1 base from V and 1 base from J, leaving 8 bases between. This CDR3 has 14 residues. CDR1 and CDR2 from the germline V gene are MGHRA and YSYEKL. The CDR3 nucleotides read TGCGCCAGCAGCCAAGTCCTATCTTCCTACGAGCAGTACTTC. Amino acid sequence: CASSQVLSSYEQYF.

The chain joins TRBV5-4 to TRBJ1-3, with D tentatively TRBD1 (5 bases). Germline V CDR1 and CDR2: SGHNT, YYREEE (reference sequence). CDR3 length: 17 amino acids. Deletions cut 0 bases from V and 0 bases from J, with 13 bases between. The CDR3 DNA is TGTGCCAGCAGCTTGGATAGTTTAGGGGCCTCTGGAAACACCATATATTTT. The encoded protein is CASSLDSLGASGNTIYF. The entire variable domain, with the rest obtained from reference TRBV5-4 and TRBJ1-3, is as follows: ETGVTQSPTHLIKTRGQQVTLRCSSQSGHNTVSWYQQALGQGPQFIFQYYREEENGRGNFPPRFSGLQFPNYSSELNVNALELDDSALYLCASSLDSLGASGNTIYFGEGSWLTVV.

The rearrangement links TRBV5-4 to TRBJ2-6; D is undetermined. CDR3 size: 15 residues. V dropped 3 bases and J dropped 3 bases, with 10 bases sitting between them. Germline values: CDR1 SGHNT, CDR2 YYREEE (reference sequence). The CDR3 spells CASSSWALGANVLTF. The CDR3 nucleotides are TGTGCCAGCAGCTCGTGGGCACTTGGGGCCAACGTCCTGACTTTC.

J is TRBJ1-2 and V is TRBV10-3; D is uncertain. Between the trimmed V and J ends, which lost 2 bases and 4 bases, there was a span of 11 bases. Germline V gives CDR1 ENHRY, CDR2 SYGVKD. CDR3 length: 14 residues. This chain's CDR3 is CAISEPRRGYGYTF. The CDR3 coding sequence is TGTGCCATCAGTGAGCCTCGGCGGGGCTATGGCTACACCTTC.

The chain combines TRBV4-2 with TRBJ1-1, with a weak D call TRBD1 (5 bases). Germline V lookup: CDR1 LGHNA, CDR2 YNFKEQ. This CDR3 spans 16 amino acids. Trimming shortened V by 0 bases and J by 5 bases, and 16 bases separated the two germline ends. CDR3 DNA sequence: TGTGCCAGCAGCCAAGATCATCTCGGGGGAAGGACTGAAGCTTTCTTT. As protein: CASSQDHLGGRTEAFF.